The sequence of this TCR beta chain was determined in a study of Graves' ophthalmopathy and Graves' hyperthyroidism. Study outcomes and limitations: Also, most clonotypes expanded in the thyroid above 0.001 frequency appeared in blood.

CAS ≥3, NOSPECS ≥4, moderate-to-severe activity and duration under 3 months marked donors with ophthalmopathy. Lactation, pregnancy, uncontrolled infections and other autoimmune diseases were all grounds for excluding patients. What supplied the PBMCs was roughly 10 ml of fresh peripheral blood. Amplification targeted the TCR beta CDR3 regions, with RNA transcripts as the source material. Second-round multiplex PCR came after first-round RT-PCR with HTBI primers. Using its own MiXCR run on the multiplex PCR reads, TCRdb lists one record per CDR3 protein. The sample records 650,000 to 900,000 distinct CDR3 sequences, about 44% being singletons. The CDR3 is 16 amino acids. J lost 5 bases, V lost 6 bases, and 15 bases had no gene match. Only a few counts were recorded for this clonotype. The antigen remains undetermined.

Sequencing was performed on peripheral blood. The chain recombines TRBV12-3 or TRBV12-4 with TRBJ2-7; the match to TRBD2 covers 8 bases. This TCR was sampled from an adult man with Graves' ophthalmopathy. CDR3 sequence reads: CASSHAGGGGLNEQYF. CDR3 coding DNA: TGTGCCAGCAGCCACGCGGGGGGAGGGGGGCTAAACGAGCAGTACTTC.